The TCR beta chain described here comes from a study of cytomegalovirus exposure and HLA in healthy donors. Germline loops: CDR1 SNHLY, CDR2 FYNNEI. This CDR3 has 17 amino acids. V lost 6 bases to trimming and J lost 4 bases; unmatched junction nucleotides: 10. The study, taken as a whole, reports: Among TCR beta chains of equal frequency, HLA-associated ones were more clonally expanded in a later analysis.

In the PCR, 60 Vbeta and 13 Jbeta primers were used. Assay: immunoSEQ multiplex PCR; the TCRdb copy retains only in-frame clones and omits some. The sample contains about 250,000 clones, 78% of which appear only once. With regard to this clone: No antigen is known for it.

This chain uses TRBV2 with TRBJ2-1; 12 positions match TRBD2. The TCR originated in a boy younger than 18 in good health and CMV-seronegative. Input material: PBMCs. In DNA, the CDR3 is TGTGCCAGCAGCCGTCCCCTAGCGGGGGGGCCATACAATGAGCAGTTCTTC. Translated, it gives CASSRPLAGGPYNEQFF.